Reported below is one T cell receptor beta chain. Antigen unknown. Method: immunoSEQ multiplex PCR; TCRdb's copy keeps in-frame clones and lacks some. The sample consists of around 65,000 clones, 70% to 90% of them appearing once. These data are taken from a study of OX40 agonist ivuxolimab in advanced cancers. Study information: Patients were dosed with the agonistic anti-OX40 (CD134) antibody ivuxolimab. Study observations and caveats: There were, on average, more expanded clones in CD8+ T cells than in CD4+. The investigators did not determine what antigen specificity the expanded peripheral T cells had.

Trimming at V came to 3 bases and at J to 4 bases, leaving 8 bases not matched to a gene. Germline CDR1 is SNHLY and CDR2 is FYNNEI. The CDR3 covers 17 residues. Blood samples were obtained at baseline, cycle 4 day 1, and cycle 7 day 1. The sample in question was CD4+ or CD8+ T cells sorted from blood, obtained in a trial of the OX40 agonist ivuxolimab. The chain is built from TRBV2 and TRBJ2-2; TRBD1 aligns across 10 bases. This clonotype was obtained from an adult with an advanced solid tumor such as melanoma, head and neck, liver or kidney cancer. The CDR3 loop is CASSDDGQGDPTGELFF. DNA of the CDR3: TGTGCCAGCAGTGACGATGGACAGGGGGACCCCACCGGGGAGCTGTTTTTT.